A selection of T cell receptor beta chains follows, all from one sample in a study of CD8 T cells in ankylosing spondylitis. MiXCR was run by TCRdb on the 5' RACE reads, yielding one entry per CDR3 protein. Here the sample spans some 840,000 distinct CDR3 sequences, approximately 12% being singletons. Sequencing was performed on blood, either unsorted or a sorted T cell fraction (not recorded which). The receptors originated from a male donor with ankylosing spondylitis. Each CDR3 is given with its conserved first and last residue. Fields, in order: clone size, J gene, D gene, CDR3 length, V gene, CDR3 protein, CDR3 DNA. A D gene is named only where the DNA matches it firmly. Rows give clone size only sometimes, using once, few, many, or a class for an expanded clone.

clone size: .
J gene: TRBJ2-2
D gene: .
CDR3 length: 15
V gene: TRBV6-5
CDR3 protein: CASSSRGANTGELFF
CDR3 DNA: TGTGCCAGCAGTTCAAGGGGGGCGAACACCGGGGAGCTGTTTTTT

clone size: .
J gene: TRBJ2-1
D gene: TRBD2
CDR3 length: 18
V gene: TRBV20-1
CDR3 protein: CSARGVAGGLRYDNEQFF
CDR3 DNA: TGCAGTGCTAGAGGGGTAGCGGGAGGCCTCCGCTACGACAATGAGCAGTTCTTC

clone size: .
J gene: TRBJ1-4
D gene: .
CDR3 length: 16
V gene: TRBV4-2
CDR3 protein: CASADVGRESNEKLFF
CDR3 DNA: TGTGCCAGCGCCGACGTTGGGCGGGAAAGTAATGAAAAACTGTTTTTT

clone size: .
J gene: TRBJ2-5
D gene: .
CDR3 length: 15
V gene: TRBV20-1
CDR3 protein: CSAPDLTQGGETQYF
CDR3 DNA: TGCAGTGCTCCCGACTTAACCCAAGGGGGAGAGACCCAGTACTTC

clone size: few
J gene: TRBJ2-3
D gene: .
CDR3 length: 13
V gene: TRBV18
CDR3 protein: CASSQQNTDTQYF
CDR3 DNA: TGTGCCAGCTCACAACAGAACACAGATACGCAGTATTTT

clone size: .
J gene: TRBJ2-5
D gene: TRBD2
CDR3 length: 15
V gene: TRBV30
CDR3 protein: CAWSEPSGGAETQYF
CDR3 DNA: TGTGCCTGGAGTGAGCCTAGCGGGGGGGCTGAGACCCAGTACTTC

clone size: few
J gene: TRBJ2-2
D gene: .
CDR3 length: 15
V gene: TRBV6-1
CDR3 protein: CASSRASSWGGELFF
CDR3 DNA: TGTGCCAGCAGTCGAGCCTCTAGCTGGGGCGGGGAGCTGTTTTTT

clone size: few
J gene: TRBJ2-3
D gene: TRBD1
CDR3 length: 12
V gene: TRBV28
CDR3 protein: CTSTGSTDTQYF
CDR3 DNA: TGTACTTCGACAGGGTCCACAGATACGCAGTATTTT

clone size: .
J gene: TRBJ2-3
D gene: .
CDR3 length: 15
V gene: TRBV7-8
CDR3 protein: CASSLAGGRWSTQYF
CDR3 DNA: TGTGCCAGCAGCTTAGCGGGGGGCAGGTGGAGTACGCAGTATTTT

clone size: many
J gene: TRBJ1-1
D gene: TRBD1
CDR3 length: 15
V gene: TRBV5-1
CDR3 protein: CASSYDRGPSTEAFF
CDR3 DNA: TGCGCCAGCAGCTACGACAGGGGGCCTAGCACTGAAGCTTTCTTT

clone size: few
J gene: TRBJ2-5
D gene: TRBD2
CDR3 length: 14
V gene: TRBV15
CDR3 protein: CATSTGTSGTAKYF
CDR3 DNA: TGTGCCACCAGCACCGGGACTAGCGGGACTGCAAAGTACTTC

clone size: few
J gene: TRBJ2-7
D gene: TRBD1
CDR3 length: 14
V gene: TRBV18
CDR3 protein: CASSPDRGRDEQYF
CDR3 DNA: TGTGCCAGCTCACCTGACAGGGGGCGAGACGAGCAGTACTTC

clone size: few
J gene: TRBJ2-1
D gene: .
CDR3 length: 19
V gene: TRBV21-1
CDR3 protein: CASSKSGGTSGDLYNEQFF
CDR3 DNA: TGTGCCAGCAGCAAAAGCGGGGGGACTAGCGGGGACTTATACAATGAGCAGTTCTTC

clone size: few
J gene: TRBJ1-3
D gene: .
CDR3 length: 14
V gene: TRBV5-1
CDR3 protein: CASSGGGYGNTIYF
CDR3 DNA: TGCGCCAGCAGCGGTGGGGGGTACGGAAACACCATATATTTT

clone size: few
J gene: TRBJ2-5
D gene: .
CDR3 length: 17
V gene: TRBV7-2
CDR3 protein: CASSLTSFRGIQETQYF
CDR3 DNA: TGTGCCAGCAGCTTAACAAGTTTTAGGGGGATTCAAGAGACCCAGTACTTC

clone size: few
J gene: TRBJ2-3
D gene: .
CDR3 length: 14
V gene: TRBV7-3
CDR3 protein: CASSPYLSTDTQYF
CDR3 DNA: TGTGCCAGCAGCCCGTACCTAAGCACAGATACGCAGTATTTT

clone size: few
J gene: TRBJ1-2
D gene: .
CDR3 length: 13
V gene: TRBV9
CDR3 protein: CASSVAQNYGYTF
CDR3 DNA: TGTGCCAGCAGCGTAGCCCAGAACTATGGCTACACCTTC

clone size: .
J gene: TRBJ2-1
D gene: TRBD2
CDR3 length: 14
V gene: TRBV29-1
CDR3 protein: CSVALAISYNEQFF
CDR3 DNA: TGCAGCGTCGCACTAGCGATTTCCTACAATGAGCAGTTCTTC

clone size: few
J gene: TRBJ1-1
D gene: .
CDR3 length: 16
V gene: TRBV5-1
CDR3 protein: CASSQANPSWDTEAFF
CDR3 DNA: TGCGCCAGCAGCCAAGCCAATCCCTCCTGGGACACTGAAGCTTTCTTT

clone size: once
J gene: TRBJ1-1
D gene: .
CDR3 length: 14
V gene: TRBV20-1
CDR3 protein: CSARVPVPNTEAFF
CDR3 DNA: TGCAGTGCTAGAGTTCCGGTTCCGAACACTGAAGCTTTCTTT

clone size: .
J gene: TRBJ2-2
D gene: .
CDR3 length: 13
V gene: TRBV28
CDR3 protein: CASTPGGARELFF
CDR3 DNA: TGTGCCAGCACCCCCGGGGGAGCAAGGGAGCTGTTTTTT

clone size: few
J gene: TRBJ1-1
D gene: .
CDR3 length: 13
V gene: TRBV7-2
CDR3 protein: CASSLVTVSEAFF
CDR3 DNA: TGTGCCAGCAGCTTAGTGACGGTATCGGAGGCTTTCTTT

clone size: .
J gene: TRBJ1-2
D gene: .
CDR3 length: 16
V gene: TRBV12-3/TRBV12-4
CDR3 protein: CASSLLIGGGNYGYTF
CDR3 DNA: TGTGCCAGCAGTCTCCTCATTGGCGGGGGTAACTATGGCTACACCTTC

clone size: .
J gene: TRBJ2-3
D gene: .
CDR3 length: 13
V gene: TRBV4-3
CDR3 protein: CASSPAVADTQYF
CDR3 DNA: TGCGCCAGCAGCCCGGCCGTCGCAGATACGCAGTATTTT

clone size: few
J gene: TRBJ1-1
D gene: .
CDR3 length: 11
V gene: TRBV11-1
CDR3 protein: CASDHRKEAFF
CDR3 DNA: TGTGCCAGCGATCACCGAAAAGAAGCTTTCTTT

clone size: .
J gene: TRBJ2-3
D gene: TRBD1
CDR3 length: 16
V gene: TRBV5-1
CDR3 protein: CASSLDRTGLFDTQYF
CDR3 DNA: TGCGCCAGCAGCTTGGATCGGACAGGGCTCTTTGATACGCAGTATTTT

clone size: many
J gene: TRBJ1-2
D gene: .
CDR3 length: 14
V gene: TRBV2
CDR3 protein: CASIGIRGFYGYTF
CDR3 DNA: TGTGCCAGCATCGGGATCCGAGGGTTCTATGGCTACACCTTC

clone size: few
J gene: TRBJ2-5
D gene: .
CDR3 length: 18
V gene: TRBV5-1
CDR3 protein: CASSLHPTSHRGQETQYF
CDR3 DNA: TGCGCCAGCAGCTTACATCCCACTAGTCACCGTGGACAAGAGACCCAGTACTTC

clone size: .
J gene: TRBJ1-6
D gene: .
CDR3 length: 14
V gene: TRBV5-5
CDR3 protein: CASSFGGRNSPLHF
CDR3 DNA: TGTGCCAGCAGCTTTGGGGGGCGGAATTCACCCCTCCACTTT

clone size: few
J gene: TRBJ2-7
D gene: TRBD1
CDR3 length: 14
V gene: TRBV9
CDR3 protein: CASSASTGAWEQYF
CDR3 DNA: TGTGCCAGCAGCGCCTCAACAGGGGCCTGGGAGCAGTACTTC

clone size: few
J gene: TRBJ2-7
D gene: TRBD1
CDR3 length: 15
V gene: TRBV5-4
CDR3 protein: CASSRTGTDSYEQYF
CDR3 DNA: TGTGCCAGCAGCCGGACCGGGACAGACTCCTACGAGCAGTACTTC

clone size: many
J gene: TRBJ2-3
D gene: TRBD1
CDR3 length: 11
V gene: TRBV10-3
CDR3 protein: CAIRQGDTQYF
CDR3 DNA: TGTGCCATCCGACAGGGAGATACGCAGTATTTT

clone size: many
J gene: TRBJ1-1
D gene: .
CDR3 length: 17
V gene: TRBV4-3
CDR3 protein: CASSQEGWGGFGTEAFF
CDR3 DNA: TGCGCCAGCAGCCAAGAGGGATGGGGCGGGTTCGGCACTGAAGCTTTCTTT

clone size: few
J gene: TRBJ2-2
D gene: TRBD2
CDR3 length: 15
V gene: TRBV28
CDR3 protein: CASSLVAGGAGELFF
CDR3 DNA: TGTGCCAGCAGTTTAGTAGCGGGAGGGGCCGGGGAGCTGTTTTTT

clone size: .
J gene: TRBJ1-3
D gene: .
CDR3 length: 14
V gene: TRBV12-3/TRBV12-4
CDR3 protein: CASSFGIAENTIYF
CDR3 DNA: TGTGCCAGCAGTTTCGGTATTGCTGAAAACACCATATATTTT

clone size: few
J gene: TRBJ2-3
D gene: .
CDR3 length: 15
V gene: TRBV20-1
CDR3 protein: CSARNLLQLTDTQYF
CDR3 DNA: TGCAGTGCTAGAAACCTACTACAGCTCACAGATACGCAGTATTTT

clone size: many
J gene: TRBJ1-2
D gene: .
CDR3 length: 11
V gene: TRBV29-1
CDR3 protein: CSVGIAYGYTF
CDR3 DNA: TGCAGCGTTGGAATAGCCTATGGCTACACCTTC